The entry below gives a single T cell receptor beta chain sequence along with its context. Researchers took blood at baseline, on cycle 4 day 1, and on cycle 7 day 1. Repertoires were generated with immunoSEQ multiplex PCR, while TCRdb's copy carries only in-frame clones and drops some. The sample contains around 83,000 clones, over 75% of which appear only once. The data are from a study of OX40 agonist ivuxolimab in advanced cancers. With V trimmed by 4 bases and J by 5 bases, 3 bases remained unmatched. The germline V gene encodes CDR1 SGHDT and CDR2 YYEEEE. The CDR3 is 14 amino acids. The material sequenced was CD4+ or CD8+ T cells sorted from blood, taken in a trial of the OX40 agonist ivuxolimab. This TCR was sampled from an adult with an advanced solid tumor such as melanoma, head and neck, liver or kidney cancer. This sequence joins TRBV5-6 and TRBJ1-5; 10 nucleotides match TRBD1. The CDR3 region has the DNA TGTGCCAGCAGCCTGGGGACAGGGGATCAGCCCCAGCATTTT. This gives the protein CASSLGTGDQPQHF.